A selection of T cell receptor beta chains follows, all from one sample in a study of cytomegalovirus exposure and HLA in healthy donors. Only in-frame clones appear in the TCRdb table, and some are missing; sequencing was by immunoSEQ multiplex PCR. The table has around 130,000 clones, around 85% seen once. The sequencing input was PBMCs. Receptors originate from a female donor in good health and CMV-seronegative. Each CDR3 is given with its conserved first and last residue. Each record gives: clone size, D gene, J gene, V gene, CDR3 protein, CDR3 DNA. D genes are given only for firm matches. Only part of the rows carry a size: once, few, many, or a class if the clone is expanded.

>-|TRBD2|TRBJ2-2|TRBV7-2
CASTRPGGSTGELFF
TGTGCCAGCACTAGACCGGGGGGTTCCACCGGGGAGCTGTTTTTT
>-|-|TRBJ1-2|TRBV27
CASSLNILYGYTF
TGTGCCAGCAGTTTGAACATCCTCTATGGCTACACCTTC
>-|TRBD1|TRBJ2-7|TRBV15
CATSRAGTGGNEQYF
TGTGCCACCAGCAGAGCTGGGACAGGGGGAAACGAGCAGTACTTC
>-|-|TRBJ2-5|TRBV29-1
CSVDPHNRVGETQYF
TGCAGCGTTGACCCCCATAACAGGGTGGGAGAGACCCAGTACTTC
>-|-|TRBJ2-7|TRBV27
CASTLSGLAAYEQYF
TGTGCCAGCACTTTAAGCGGTCTAGCTGCCTACGAGCAGTACTTC
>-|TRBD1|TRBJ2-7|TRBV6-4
CASSWPTGGIYEQYF
TGTGCCAGCAGTTGGCCAACAGGGGGCATCTACGAGCAGTACTTC
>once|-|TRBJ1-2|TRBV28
CASMAGHSNYGYTF
TGTGCCAGCATGGCCGGACACTCTAACTATGGCTACACCTTC
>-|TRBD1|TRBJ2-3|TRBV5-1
CASSLQGTDTQYF
TGCGCCAGCAGCTTACAGGGGACAGATACGCAGTATTTT
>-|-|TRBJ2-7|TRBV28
CASRVSSMPYEQYF
TGTGCCAGCAGGGTCTCTTCTATGCCCTACGAGCAGTACTTC
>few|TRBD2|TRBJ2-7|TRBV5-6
CASSLGLAGVWQYF
TGTGCCAGCAGCTTAGGACTAGCGGGAGTATGGCAGTACTTC
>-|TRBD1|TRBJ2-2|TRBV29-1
CSVEAAGQGLIGTGELFF
TGCAGCGTTGAGGCGGCGGGACAGGGGTTGATTGGCACCGGGGAGCTGTTTTTT
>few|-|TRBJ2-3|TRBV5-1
CASSRPEVPTDTQYF
TGCGCCAGCAGCCGTCCAGAGGTACCGACAGATACGCAGTATTTT
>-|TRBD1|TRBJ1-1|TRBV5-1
CASSLGQGAEAFF
TGCGCCAGCAGCTTGGGGCAGGGGGCTGAAGCTTTCTTT
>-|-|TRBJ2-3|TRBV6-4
CASSDTPQGFTDTQYF
TGTGCCAGCAGTGACACCCCCCAGGGCTTCACAGATACGCAGTATTTT
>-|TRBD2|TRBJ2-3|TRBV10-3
CAISKGTSGVARYF
TGTGCCATCAGTAAAGGGACTAGCGGGGTGGCACGGTATTTT
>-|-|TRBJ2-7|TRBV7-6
CASSFDVTHSYEQYF
TGTGCCAGCAGTTTTGACGTGACTCACTCCTACGAGCAGTACTTC
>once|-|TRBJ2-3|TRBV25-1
CASSVVFGSTDTQYF
TGTGCCAGCAGTGTAGTTTTCGGGTCCACAGATACGCAGTATTTT
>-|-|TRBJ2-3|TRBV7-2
CASSFLSGDTQYF
TGTGCCAGCAGCTTCCTCAGCGGAGATACGCAGTATTTT
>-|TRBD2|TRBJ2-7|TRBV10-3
CAISESRSGLSSYEQYF
TGTGCCATCAGTGAGTCGCGTAGCGGGTTAAGCTCCTACGAGCAGTACTTC
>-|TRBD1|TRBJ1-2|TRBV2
CASSGGGRGYYGYTF
TGTGCCAGCAGTGGAGGGGGCCGGGGGTACTATGGCTACACCTTC
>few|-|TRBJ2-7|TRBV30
CAWSVPLGLYEQYF
TGTGCCTGGAGCGTACCACTGGGACTCTACGAGCAGTACTTC
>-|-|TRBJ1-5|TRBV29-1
CSVNTGLGQPQHF
TGCAGCGTTAATACAGGGCTCGGTCAGCCCCAGCATTTT
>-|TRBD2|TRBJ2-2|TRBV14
CASSPSGVGELFF
TGTGCCAGCAGCCCCAGCGGGGTCGGGGAGCTGTTTTTT
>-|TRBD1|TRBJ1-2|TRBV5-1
CASSLGDSLGGYTF
TGCGCCAGCAGCTTGGGGGACAGCCTCGGTGGCTACACCTTC
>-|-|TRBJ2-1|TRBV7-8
CASAAALRPYNEQFF
TGTGCCAGCGCCGCGGCCCTCCGACCCTACAATGAGCAGTTCTTC